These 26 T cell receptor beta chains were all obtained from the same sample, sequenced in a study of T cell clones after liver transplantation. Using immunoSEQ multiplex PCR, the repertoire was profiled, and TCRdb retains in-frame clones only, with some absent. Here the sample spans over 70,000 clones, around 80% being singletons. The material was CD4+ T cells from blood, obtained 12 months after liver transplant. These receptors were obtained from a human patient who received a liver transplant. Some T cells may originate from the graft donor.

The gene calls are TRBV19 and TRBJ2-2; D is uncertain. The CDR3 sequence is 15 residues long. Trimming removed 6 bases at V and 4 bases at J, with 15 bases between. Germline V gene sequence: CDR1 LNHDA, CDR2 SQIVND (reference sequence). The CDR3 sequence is CASSGSLLVTGELFF. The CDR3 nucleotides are TGTGCCAGTAGCGGGTCCCTGCTCGTCACCGGGGAGCTGTTTTTT. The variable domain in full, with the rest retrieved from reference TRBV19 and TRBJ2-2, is DGGITQSPKYLFRKEGQNVTLSCEQNLNHDAMYWYRQDPGQGLRLIYYSQIVNDFQKGDIAEGYSVSREKKESFPLTVTSAQKNPTAFYLCASSGSLLVTGELFFGEGSRLTVL.

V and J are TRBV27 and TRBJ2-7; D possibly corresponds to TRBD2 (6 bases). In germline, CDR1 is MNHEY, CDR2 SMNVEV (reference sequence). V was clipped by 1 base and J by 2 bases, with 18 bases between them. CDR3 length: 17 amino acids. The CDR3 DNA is TGTGCCAGCAGTTTATATCCCAGGAGCGGCGGGACCTACGAGCAGTACTTC. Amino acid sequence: CASSLYPRSGGTYEQYF.

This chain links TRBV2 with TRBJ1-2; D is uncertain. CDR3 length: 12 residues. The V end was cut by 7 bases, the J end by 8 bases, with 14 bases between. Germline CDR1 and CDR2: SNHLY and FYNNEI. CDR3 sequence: CASKYGSYGYTF. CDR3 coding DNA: TGTGCCAGCAAGTACGGATCCTACGGCTACACCTTC.

The CDR3 here is CASSRRERYNEQFF. CDR3 bases: TGCGCCAGCAGCCGGCGGGAGCGTTACAATGAGCAGTTCTTC. The V call is TRBV4-1, the J call TRBJ2-1; 7 bases line up with TRBD2. The CDR3 has 14 residues. After removal of 4 bases from V and 4 bases from J, the junction contained 4 bases not matched to a gene. Germline loops: CDR1 MGHRA, CDR2 YSYEKL.

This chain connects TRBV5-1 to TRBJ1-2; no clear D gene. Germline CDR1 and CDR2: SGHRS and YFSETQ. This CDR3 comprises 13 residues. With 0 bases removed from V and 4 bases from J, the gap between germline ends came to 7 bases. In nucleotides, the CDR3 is TGCGCCAGCAGCTTGGAGGCCGGCTATGGCTACACCTTC. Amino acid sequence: CASSLEAGYGYTF.

This CDR3 is CASTWSGATNEKLFF. The CDR3 bases are TGTGCCAGCACCTGGTCGGGGGCAACTAATGAAAAACTGTTTTTT. The V call is TRBV7-2, the J call TRBJ1-4; perhaps TRBD1 as D (5 bases). The CDR3 length is 15 residues. Trimming took 7 bases from V and 0 from J, leaving 12 bases between them. Germline-derived CDR1 and CDR2 are SGHTA and FQGNSA.

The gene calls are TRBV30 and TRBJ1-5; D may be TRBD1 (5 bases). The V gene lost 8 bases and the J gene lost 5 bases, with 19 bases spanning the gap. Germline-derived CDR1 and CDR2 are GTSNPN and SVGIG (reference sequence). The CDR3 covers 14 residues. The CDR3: CAGGRGGTDQPQHF. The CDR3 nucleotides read TGTGCCGGAGGCCGCGGAGGGACGGATCAGCCCCAGCATTTT.

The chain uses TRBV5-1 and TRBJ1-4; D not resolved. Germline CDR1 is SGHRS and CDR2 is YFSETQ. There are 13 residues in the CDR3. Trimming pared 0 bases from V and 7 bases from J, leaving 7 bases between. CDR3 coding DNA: TGCGCCAGCAGCTTGGAGGATAGTGAAAAACTGTTTTTT. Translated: CASSLEDSEKLFF.

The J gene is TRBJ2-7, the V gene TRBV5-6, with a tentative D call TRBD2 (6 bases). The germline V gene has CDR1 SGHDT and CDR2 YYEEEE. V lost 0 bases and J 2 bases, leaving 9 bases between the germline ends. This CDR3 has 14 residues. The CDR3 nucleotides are TGTGCCAGCAGCTTGGCCGGCGGGACCTACGAGCAGTACTTC. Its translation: CASSLAGGTYEQYF.

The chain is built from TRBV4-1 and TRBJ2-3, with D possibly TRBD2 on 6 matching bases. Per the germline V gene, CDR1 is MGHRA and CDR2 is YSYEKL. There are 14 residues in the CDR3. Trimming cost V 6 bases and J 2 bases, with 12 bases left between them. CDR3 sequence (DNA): TGCGCCAGCAGTCAGACGGGAGACACAGATACGCAGTATTTT. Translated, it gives CASSQTGDTDTQYF.

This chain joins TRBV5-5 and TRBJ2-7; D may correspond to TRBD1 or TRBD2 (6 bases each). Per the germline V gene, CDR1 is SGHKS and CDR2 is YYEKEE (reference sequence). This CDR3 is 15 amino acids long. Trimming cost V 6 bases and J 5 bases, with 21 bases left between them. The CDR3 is CASTATGGTGHEQYF. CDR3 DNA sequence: TGTGCCAGCACCGCAACCGGGGGCACAGGGCACGAGCAGTACTTC.

The CDR3 reads CASSENSNTEAFF. CDR3 DNA: TGCGCCAGCAGTGAAAACTCCAACACTGAAGCTTTCTTT. The gene calls are TRBV10-2 and TRBJ1-1; no reliable D call. Germline V lookup: CDR1 WSHSY, CDR2 SAAADI. V lost 3 bases, J lost 2 bases, and 7 bases lay in between. The CDR3 covers 13 residues.

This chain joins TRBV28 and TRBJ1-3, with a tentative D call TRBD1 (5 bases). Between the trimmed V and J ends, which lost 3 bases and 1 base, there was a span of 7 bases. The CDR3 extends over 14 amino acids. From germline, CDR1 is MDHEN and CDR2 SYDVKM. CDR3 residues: CASSFGGSGNTIYF. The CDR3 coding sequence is TGTGCCAGCAGTTTTGGGGGTTCTGGAAACACCATATATTTT.

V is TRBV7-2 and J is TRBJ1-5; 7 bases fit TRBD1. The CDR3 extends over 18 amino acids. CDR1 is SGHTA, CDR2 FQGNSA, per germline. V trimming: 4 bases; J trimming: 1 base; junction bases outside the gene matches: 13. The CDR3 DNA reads TGTGCCAGCAGCTACTGGGGGCGGGTGACAGGGAGCAATCAGCCCCAGCATTTT. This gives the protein CASSYWGRVTGSNQPQHF.

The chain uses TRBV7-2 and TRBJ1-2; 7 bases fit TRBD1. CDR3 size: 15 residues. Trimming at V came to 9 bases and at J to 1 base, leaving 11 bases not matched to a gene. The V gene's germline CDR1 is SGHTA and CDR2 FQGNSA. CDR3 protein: CASTPDRVYNYGYTF. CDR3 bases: TGTGCCAGTACGCCTGACAGGGTCTATAACTATGGCTACACCTTC.

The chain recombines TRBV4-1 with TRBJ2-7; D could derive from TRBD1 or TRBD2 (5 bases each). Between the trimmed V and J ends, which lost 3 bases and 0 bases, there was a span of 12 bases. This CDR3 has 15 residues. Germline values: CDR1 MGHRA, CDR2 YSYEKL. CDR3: CASSHPGTASYEQYF. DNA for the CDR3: TGCGCCAGCAGCCATCCCGGGACGGCCTCCTACGAGCAGTACTTC.

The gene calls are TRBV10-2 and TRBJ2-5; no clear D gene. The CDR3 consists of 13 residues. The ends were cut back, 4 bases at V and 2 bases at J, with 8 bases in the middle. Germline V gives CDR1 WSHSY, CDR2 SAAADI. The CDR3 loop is CASSVLGQETQYF. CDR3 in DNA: TGCGCCAGCAGTGTGTTGGGTCAAGAGACCCAGTACTTC.

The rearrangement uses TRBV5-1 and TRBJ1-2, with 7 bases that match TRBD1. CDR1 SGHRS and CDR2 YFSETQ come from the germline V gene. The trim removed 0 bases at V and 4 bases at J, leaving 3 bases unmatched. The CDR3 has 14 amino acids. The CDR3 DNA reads TGCGCCAGCAGCTTGGGGGACAGCGGCTATGGCTACACCTTC. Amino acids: CASSLGDSGYGYTF. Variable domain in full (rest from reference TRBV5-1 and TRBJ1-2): KAGVTQTPRYLIKTRGQQVTLSCSPISGHRSVSWYQQTPGQGLQFLFEYFSETQRNKGNFPGRFSGRQFSNSRSEMNVSTLELGDSALYLCASSLGDSGYGYTFGSGTRLTVV.

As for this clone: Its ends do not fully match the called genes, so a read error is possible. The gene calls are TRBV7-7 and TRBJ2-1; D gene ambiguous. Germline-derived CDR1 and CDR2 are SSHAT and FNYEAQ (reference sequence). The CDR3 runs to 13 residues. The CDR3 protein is CASSLFNSDEQFF. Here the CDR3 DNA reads TGTGCTAGCAGCCTTTTCAATTCCGATGAGCAGTTCTTC.

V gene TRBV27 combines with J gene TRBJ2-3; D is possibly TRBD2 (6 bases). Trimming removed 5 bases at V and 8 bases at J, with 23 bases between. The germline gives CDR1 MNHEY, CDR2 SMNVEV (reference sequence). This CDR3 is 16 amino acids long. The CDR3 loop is CASSPTLAGEATTQYF. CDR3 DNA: TGTGCCAGCAGTCCTACCCTAGCCGGGGAGGCTACTACGCAGTATTTT.

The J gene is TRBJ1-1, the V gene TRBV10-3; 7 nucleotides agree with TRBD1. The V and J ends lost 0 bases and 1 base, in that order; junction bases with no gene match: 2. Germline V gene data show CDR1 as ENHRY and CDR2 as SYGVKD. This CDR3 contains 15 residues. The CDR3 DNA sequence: TGTGCCATCAGTGAGTCGAGACAGGGGAACACTGAAGCTTTCTTT. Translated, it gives CAISESRQGNTEAFF.

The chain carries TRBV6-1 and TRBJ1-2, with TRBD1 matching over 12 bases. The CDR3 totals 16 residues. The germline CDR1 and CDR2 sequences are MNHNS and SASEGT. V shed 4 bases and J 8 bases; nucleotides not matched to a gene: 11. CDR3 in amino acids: CASSVGTGGFGLGYTF. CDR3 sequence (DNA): TGTGCCAGCAGTGTCGGGACAGGGGGCTTCGGCTTAGGCTACACCTTC.

For the CDR3, the DNA is TGTGCCAGCACTACTCTAGCGGGAGAGACCCAGTACTTC. Residues: CASTTLAGETQYF. The chain has TRBV7-2 and TRBJ2-5, with TRBD2 matching 8 bases. Germline CDR1 SGHTA, CDR2 FQGNSA. Trimming took 7 bases from V and 4 from J; bases not matched to a gene: 5. The CDR3 loop spans 13 amino acids.

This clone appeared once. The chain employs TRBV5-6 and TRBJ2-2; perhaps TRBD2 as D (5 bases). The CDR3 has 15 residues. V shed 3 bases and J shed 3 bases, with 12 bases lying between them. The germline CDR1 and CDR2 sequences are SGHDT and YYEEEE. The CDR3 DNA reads TGTGCCAGCAGCTCCCTCGGACTTGACACCGGGGAGCTGTTTTTT. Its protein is CASSSLGLDTGELFF.

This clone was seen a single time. The CDR3 loop reads CASSVKGPGEKLFF. CDR3 DNA: TGTGCCAGCAGTGTTAAAGGGCCAGGTGAAAAACTGTTTTTT. The J gene is TRBJ1-4, the V gene TRBV6-1; D is unresolved. CDR3 length equals 14 residues. Trimming removed 4 bases at V and 7 bases at J, with 13 bases between. From germline, CDR1 is MNHNS and CDR2 SASEGT.

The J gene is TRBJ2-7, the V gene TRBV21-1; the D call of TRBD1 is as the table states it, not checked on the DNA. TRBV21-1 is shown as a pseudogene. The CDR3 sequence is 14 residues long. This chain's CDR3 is CASSDRTAAYEQYF. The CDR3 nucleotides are TGTGCCAGCAGCGATCGGACAGCCGCCTACGAGCAGTACTTC.